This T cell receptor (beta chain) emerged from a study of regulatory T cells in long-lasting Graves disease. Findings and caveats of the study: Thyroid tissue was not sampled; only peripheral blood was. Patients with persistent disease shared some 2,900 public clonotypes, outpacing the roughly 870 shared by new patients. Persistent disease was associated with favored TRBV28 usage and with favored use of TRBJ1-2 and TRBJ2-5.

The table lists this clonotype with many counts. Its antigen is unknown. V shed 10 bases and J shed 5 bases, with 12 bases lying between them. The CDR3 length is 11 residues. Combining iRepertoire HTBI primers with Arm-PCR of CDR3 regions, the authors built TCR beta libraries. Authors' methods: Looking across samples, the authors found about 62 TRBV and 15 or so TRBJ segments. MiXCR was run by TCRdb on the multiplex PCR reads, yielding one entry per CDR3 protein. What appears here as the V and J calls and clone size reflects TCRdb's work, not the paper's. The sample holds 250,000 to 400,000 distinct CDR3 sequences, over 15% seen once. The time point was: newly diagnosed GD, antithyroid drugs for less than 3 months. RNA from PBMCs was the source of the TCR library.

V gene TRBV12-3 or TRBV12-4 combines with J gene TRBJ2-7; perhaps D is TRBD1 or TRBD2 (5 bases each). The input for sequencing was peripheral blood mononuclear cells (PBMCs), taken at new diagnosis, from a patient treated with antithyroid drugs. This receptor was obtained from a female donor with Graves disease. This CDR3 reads CAIGTGHEQYF. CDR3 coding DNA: TGTGCCATCGGGACGGGCCACGAGCAGTACTTC.